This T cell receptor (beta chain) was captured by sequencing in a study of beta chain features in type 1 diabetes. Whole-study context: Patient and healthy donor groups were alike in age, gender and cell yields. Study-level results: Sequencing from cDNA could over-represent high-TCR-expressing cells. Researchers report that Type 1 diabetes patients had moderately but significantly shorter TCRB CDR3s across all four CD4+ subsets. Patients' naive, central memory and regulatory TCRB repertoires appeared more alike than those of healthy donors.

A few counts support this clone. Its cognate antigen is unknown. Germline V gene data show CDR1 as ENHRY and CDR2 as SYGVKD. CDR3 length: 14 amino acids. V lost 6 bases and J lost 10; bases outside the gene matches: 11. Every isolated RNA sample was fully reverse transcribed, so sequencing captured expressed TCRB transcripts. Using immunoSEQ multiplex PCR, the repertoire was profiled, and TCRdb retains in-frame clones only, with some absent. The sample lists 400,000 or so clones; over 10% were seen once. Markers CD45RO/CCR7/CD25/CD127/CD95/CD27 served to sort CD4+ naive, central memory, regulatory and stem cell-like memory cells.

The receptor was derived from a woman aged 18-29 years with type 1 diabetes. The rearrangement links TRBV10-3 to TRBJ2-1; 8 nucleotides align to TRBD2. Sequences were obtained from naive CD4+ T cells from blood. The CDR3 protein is CAIRLGLGSYEQFF. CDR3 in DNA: TGTGCCATCAGGTTGGGACTAGGTTCGTACGAGCAGTTCTTC.